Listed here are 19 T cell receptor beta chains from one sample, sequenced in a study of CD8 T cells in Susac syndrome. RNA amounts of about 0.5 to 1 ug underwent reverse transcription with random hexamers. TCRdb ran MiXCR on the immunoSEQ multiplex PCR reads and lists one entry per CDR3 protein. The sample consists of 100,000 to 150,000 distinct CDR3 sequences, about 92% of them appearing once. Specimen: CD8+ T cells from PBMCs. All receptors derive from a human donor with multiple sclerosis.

CDR3 nucleotides: TGTGCCAGCAGTGAGGACAGGGAAAGGGATAATGAGCAGTTCTTC. It specifies CASSEDRERDNEQFF. The chain has TRBV2 and TRBJ2-1; 8 nucleotides match TRBD1. Germline trimming cut 3 bases from V and 7 bases from J; bases unmatched to any gene: 8. This CDR3 has 15 amino acids. The V gene's germline CDR1 is SNHLY and CDR2 FYNNEI.

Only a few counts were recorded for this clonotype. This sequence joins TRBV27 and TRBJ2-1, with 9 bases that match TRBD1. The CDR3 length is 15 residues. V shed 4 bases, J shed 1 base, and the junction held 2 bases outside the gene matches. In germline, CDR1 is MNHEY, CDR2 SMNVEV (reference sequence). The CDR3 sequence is CASSSDRGSYNEQFF. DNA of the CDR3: TGTGCCAGCAGTTCGGACAGGGGTTCCTACAATGAGCAGTTCTTC.

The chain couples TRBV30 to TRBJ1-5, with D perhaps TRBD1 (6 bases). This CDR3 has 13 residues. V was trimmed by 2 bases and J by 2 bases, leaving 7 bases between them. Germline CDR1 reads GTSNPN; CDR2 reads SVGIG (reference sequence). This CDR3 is CAWSSGGNQPQHF. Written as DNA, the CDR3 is TGTGCCTGGAGTTCAGGGGGCAATCAGCCCCAGCATTTT.

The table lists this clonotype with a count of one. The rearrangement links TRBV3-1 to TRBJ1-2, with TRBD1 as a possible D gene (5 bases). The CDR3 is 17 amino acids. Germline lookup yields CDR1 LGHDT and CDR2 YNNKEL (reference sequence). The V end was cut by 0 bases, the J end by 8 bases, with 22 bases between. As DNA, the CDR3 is TGTGCCAGCAGCCAAGATCTCACGGGGGAACGGGATAGCGGCTACACCTTC. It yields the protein CASSQDLTGERDSGYTF. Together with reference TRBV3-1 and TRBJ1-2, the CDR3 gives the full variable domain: DTAVSQTPKYLVTQMGNDKSIKCEQNLGHDTMYWYKQDSKKFLKIMFSYNNKELIINETVPNRFSPKSPDKAHLNLHINSLELGDSAVYFCASSQDLTGERDSGYTFGSGTRLTVV.

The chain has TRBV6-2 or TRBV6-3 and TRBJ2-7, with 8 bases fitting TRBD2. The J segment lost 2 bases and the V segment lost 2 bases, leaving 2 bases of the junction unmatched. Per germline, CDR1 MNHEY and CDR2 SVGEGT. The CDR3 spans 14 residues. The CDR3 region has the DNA TGTGCCAGCAGTTACCAGCGGGGGACCTACGAGCAGTACTTC. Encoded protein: CASSYQRGTYEQYF.

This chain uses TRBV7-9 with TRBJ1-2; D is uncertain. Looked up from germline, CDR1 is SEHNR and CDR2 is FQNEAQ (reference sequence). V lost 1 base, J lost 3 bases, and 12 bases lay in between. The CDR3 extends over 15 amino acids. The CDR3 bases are TGTGCCAGCAGCTTAGGGGCGGGCCGGGACTATGGCTACACCTTC. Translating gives CASSLGAGRDYGYTF.

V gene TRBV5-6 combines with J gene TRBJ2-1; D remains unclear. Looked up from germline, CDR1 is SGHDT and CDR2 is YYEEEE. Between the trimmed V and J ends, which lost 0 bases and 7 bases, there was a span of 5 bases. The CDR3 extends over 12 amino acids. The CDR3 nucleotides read TGTGCCAGCAGCTTGGTCAAGAATGAGCAGTTCTTC. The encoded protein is CASSLVKNEQFF.

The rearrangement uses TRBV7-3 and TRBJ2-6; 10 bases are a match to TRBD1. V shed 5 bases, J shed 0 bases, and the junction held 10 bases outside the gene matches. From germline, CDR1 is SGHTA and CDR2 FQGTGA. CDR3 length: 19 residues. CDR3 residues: CASSLGQGGSHSGANVLTF. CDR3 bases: TGTGCCAGCAGCCTTGGACAGGGGGGGTCACACTCTGGGGCCAACGTCCTGACTTTC.

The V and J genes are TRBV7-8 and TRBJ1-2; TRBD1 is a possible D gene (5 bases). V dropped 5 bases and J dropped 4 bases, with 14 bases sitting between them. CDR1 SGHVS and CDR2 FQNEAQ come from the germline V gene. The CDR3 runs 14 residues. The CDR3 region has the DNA TGTGCCAGCAGCCCCCCTCAGGGAATCTATGGCTACACCTTC. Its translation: CASSPPQGIYGYTF. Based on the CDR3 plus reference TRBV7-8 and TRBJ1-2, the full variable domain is GAGVSQSPRYKVAKRGQDVALRCDPISGHVSLFWYQQALGQGPEFLTYFQNEAQLDKSGLPSDRFFAERPEGSVSTLKIQRTQQEDSAVYLCASSPPQGIYGYTFGSGTRLTVV.

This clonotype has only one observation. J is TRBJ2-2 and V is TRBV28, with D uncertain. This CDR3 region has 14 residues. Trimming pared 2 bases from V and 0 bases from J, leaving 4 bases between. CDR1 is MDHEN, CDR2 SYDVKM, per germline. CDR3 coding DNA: TGTGCCAGCAGTTTAAGACCGAACACCGGGGAGCTGTTTTTT. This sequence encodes CASSLRPNTGELFF. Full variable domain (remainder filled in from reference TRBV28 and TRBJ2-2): DVKVTQSSRYLVKRTGEKVFLECVQDMDHENMFWYRQDPGLGLRLIYFSYDVKMKEKGDIPEGYSVSREKKERFSLILESASTNQTSMYLCASSLRPNTGELFFGEGSRLTVL.

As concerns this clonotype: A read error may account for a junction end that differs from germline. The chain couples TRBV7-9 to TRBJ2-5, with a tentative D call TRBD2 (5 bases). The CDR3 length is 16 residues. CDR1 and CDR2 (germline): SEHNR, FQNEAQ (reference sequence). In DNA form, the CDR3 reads TGTGCCAACAGCTCGGGAAGTCTTTGGGGAATGAAGACCCAGTACTTC. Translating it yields CANSSGSLWGMKTQYF.

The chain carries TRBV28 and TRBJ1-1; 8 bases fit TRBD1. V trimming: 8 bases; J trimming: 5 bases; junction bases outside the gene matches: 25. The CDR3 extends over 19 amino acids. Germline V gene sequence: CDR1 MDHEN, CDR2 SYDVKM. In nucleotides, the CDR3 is TGTGCCAGCTCGACGGCCCGGACAGGGATGTATTTTTTAGGTACTGAAGCTTTCTTT. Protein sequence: CASSTARTGMYFLGTEAFF. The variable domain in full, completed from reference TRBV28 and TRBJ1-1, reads DVKVTQSSRYLVKRTGEKVFLECVQDMDHENMFWYRQDPGLGLRLIYFSYDVKMKEKGDIPEGYSVSREKKERFSLILESASTNQTSMYLCASSTARTGMYFLGTEAFFGQGTRLTVV.

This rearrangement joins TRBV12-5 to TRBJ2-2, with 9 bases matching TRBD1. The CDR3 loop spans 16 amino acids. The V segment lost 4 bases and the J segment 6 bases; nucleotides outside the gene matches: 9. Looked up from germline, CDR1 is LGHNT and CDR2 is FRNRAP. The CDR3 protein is CASGSPGQGEPGELFF. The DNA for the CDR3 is TGTGCTAGTGGTTCCCCGGGACAGGGTGAACCCGGGGAGCTGTTTTTT.

The CDR3 DNA reads TGCGCCGGATGGGAGTCCTACGAGCAGTACGTC. Protein: CAGWESYEQYV. The J gene is TRBJ2-7, the V gene TRBV12-5; tentatively, D is TRBD2 (5 bases). The CDR3 consists of 11 residues. Per germline, CDR1 LGHNT and CDR2 FRNRAP.

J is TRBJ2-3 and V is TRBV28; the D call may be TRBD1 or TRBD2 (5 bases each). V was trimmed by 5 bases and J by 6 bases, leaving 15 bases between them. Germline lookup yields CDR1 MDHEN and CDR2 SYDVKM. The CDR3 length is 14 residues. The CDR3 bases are TGTGCCAGCAGTGCCCCTCCCGAGGGGGATACGCAGTATTTT. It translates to CASSAPPEGDTQYF.

The CDR3 DNA is TGCGCCAGCAGCCAAGAACGGAACACCGGGGAGCTGTTTTTT. Translated, it gives CASSQERNTGELFF. The chain couples TRBV4-1 to TRBJ2-2; D gene unclear. V lost 0 bases and J lost 1, with 3 bases in between. CDR1 MGHRA and CDR2 YSYEKL come from the germline V gene. CDR3 size: 14 residues.

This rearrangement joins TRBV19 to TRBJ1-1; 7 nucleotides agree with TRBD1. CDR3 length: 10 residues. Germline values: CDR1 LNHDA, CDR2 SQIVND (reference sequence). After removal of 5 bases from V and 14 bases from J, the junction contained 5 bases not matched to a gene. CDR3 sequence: CASSEGQPFF. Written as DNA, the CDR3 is TGTGCCAGTAGTGAGGGACAGCCATTCTTT. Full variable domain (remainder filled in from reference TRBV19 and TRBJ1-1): DGGITQSPKYLFRKEGQNVTLSCEQNLNHDAMYWYRQDPGQGLRLIYYSQIVNDFQKGDIAEGYSVSREKKESFPLTVTSAQKNPTAFYLCASSEGQPFFGQGTRLTVV.

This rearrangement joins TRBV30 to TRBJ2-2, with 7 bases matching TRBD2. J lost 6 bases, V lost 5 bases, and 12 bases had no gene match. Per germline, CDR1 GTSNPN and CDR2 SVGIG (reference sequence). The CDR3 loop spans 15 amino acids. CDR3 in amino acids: CAWGFGEGRAGELFF. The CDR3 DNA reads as TGTGCCTGGGGTTTTGGGGAGGGCCGTGCCGGGGAGCTGTTTTTT.

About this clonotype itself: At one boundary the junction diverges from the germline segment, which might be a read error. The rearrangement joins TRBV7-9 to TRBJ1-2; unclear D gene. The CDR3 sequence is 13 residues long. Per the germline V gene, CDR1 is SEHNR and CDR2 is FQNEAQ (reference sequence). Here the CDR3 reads CASSLGGNYGCTF. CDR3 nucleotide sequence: TGTGCCAGCAGCTTGGGCGGGAACTACGGCTGCACCTTC. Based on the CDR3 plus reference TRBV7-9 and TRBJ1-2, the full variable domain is DTGVSQNPRHKITKRGQNVTFRCDPISEHNRLYWYRQTLGQGPEFLTYFQNEAQLEKSRLLSDRFSAERPKGSFSTLEIQRTEQGDSAMYLCASSLGGNYGCTFGSGTRLTVV.